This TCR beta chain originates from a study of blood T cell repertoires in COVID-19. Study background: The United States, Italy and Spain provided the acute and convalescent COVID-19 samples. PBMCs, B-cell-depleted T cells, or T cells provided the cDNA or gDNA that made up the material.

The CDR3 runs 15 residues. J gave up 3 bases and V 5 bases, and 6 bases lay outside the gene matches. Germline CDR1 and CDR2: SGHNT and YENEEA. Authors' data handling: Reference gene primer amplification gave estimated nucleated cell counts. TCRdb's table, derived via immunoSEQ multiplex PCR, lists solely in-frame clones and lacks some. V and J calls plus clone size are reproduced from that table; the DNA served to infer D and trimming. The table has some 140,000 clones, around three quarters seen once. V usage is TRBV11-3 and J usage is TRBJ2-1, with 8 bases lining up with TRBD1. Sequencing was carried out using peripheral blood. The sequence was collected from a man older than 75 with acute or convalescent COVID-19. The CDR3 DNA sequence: TGTGCCAGCAGCCGCTCGGGACAGGACTACAATGAGCAGTTCTTC. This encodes CASSRSGQDYNEQFF.